The 30 T cell receptor beta chains listed next were all sequenced from one sample in a study of T cell responses to AZD1222 COVID-19 vaccine. Data came from immunoSEQ multiplex PCR; TCRdb stores just in-frame clones and leaves some out. The profile covers 45,000 to 65,000 clones, with around 90% appearing a single time and approximately 2.4% taken by the ten largest. The source material was peripheral blood, sampled 28 days after the second AZD1222 dose. Receptor source: an adult who received the AZD1222 COVID-19 vaccine.

V and J are TRBV7-9 and TRBJ1-1; no definite D call. V was pared by 5 bases and J by 5 bases, with 12 bases between. The CDR3 is 13 amino acids. Per germline, CDR1 SEHNR and CDR2 FQNEAQ (reference sequence). This CDR3 is CASSENLGTEAFF. Here the CDR3 DNA reads TGTGCCAGCAGCGAGAACTTGGGGACTGAAGCTTTCTTT.

The chain uses TRBV5-1 and TRBJ2-4; no clear D gene. Germline V gene data show CDR1 as SGHRS and CDR2 as YFSETQ. The CDR3 has 14 residues. The V end lost 0 bases, the J end lost 0 bases, and 4 bases lay between the germline ends. The chain's CDR3 is CASSLDGAKNIQYF. The CDR3 DNA is TGCGCCAGCAGCTTGGACGGAGCCAAAAACATTCAGTACTTC.

This clone was observed a few times. The V gene is TRBV29-1, the J gene TRBJ2-1, with D unresolved. The CDR3 consists of 15 residues. Trimming stripped 1 base from V and 8 bases from J, with 18 bases between. Germline loops: CDR1 SQVTM, CDR2 ANQGSEA. As DNA, the CDR3 is TGCAGCGTTGAAGGCTCCCTCTACGAAATCGATGAGCAGTTCTTC. Amino acid sequence: CSVEGSLYEIDEQFF.

V and J are TRBV5-6 and TRBJ1-2, with a tentative D call TRBD1 (5 bases). V was trimmed by 4 bases and J by 7 bases, leaving 14 bases between them. Per the germline V gene, CDR1 is SGHDT and CDR2 is YYEEEE. The CDR3 covers 13 residues. CDR3 coding DNA: TGTGCCAGCAGCCCGGACAAAGGTCGTGGCTACACCTTC. It specifies CASSPDKGRGYTF.

V and J are TRBV5-1 and TRBJ1-2; TRBD1 agrees at 8 bases. CDR1 and CDR2 from the germline V gene are SGHRS and YFSETQ. After removal of 4 bases from V and 8 bases from J, the junction contained 13 bases not matched to a gene. This CDR3 has 15 residues. The chain's CDR3 is CASSTGQGQAAGYTF. The CDR3 DNA follows: TGCGCCAGCAGCACTGGTCAGGGACAGGCAGCGGGCTACACCTTC.

With respect to this clone: Other DNA sequences in this sample translate to the same CDR3. The chain combines TRBV30 with TRBJ1-5; D is perhaps TRBD1 (5 bases). The length of the CDR3 is 15 residues. V was clipped by 3 bases and J by 2 bases, with 14 bases between them. Germline V gene data show CDR1 as GTSNPN and CDR2 as SVGIG (reference sequence). This chain's CDR3 is CAWSPGRGGNQPQHF. The CDR3 nucleotides are TGTGCCTGGAGCCCCGGGAGGGGAGGCAATCAGCCCCAGCATTTT.

This chain links TRBV7-2 with TRBJ1-5; 7 positions match TRBD1. CDR1 SGHTA and CDR2 FQGNSA come from the germline V gene. This CDR3 region has 14 residues. With 5 bases clipped from V and 4 bases from J, the junction kept 5 bases outside the gene matches. CDR3: CASSGEQGNQPQHF. CDR3 bases: TGTGCCAGCAGCGGGGAACAGGGGAATCAGCCCCAGCATTTT.

The rearrangement uses TRBV7-6 and TRBJ2-5, with D possibly being TRBD1 (5 bases). The CDR3 is made up of 15 amino acids. CDR1 SGHVS and CDR2 FNYEAQ come from the germline V gene. V lost 3 bases to trimming and J lost 5 bases, with 16 bases between them. The CDR3 bases are TGTGCCAGCAGCTTCGGACAAACAAGCCGGGAGACCCAGTACTTC. This codes for CASSFGQTSRETQYF. Combining the CDR3 with reference TRBV7-6 and TRBJ2-5 gives the whole variable domain GAGVSQSPRYKVTKRGQDVALRCDPISGHVSLYWYRQALGQGPEFLTYFNYEAQQDKSGLPNDRFSAERPEGSISTLTIQRTEQRDSAMYRCASSFGQTSRETQYFGPGTRLLVL.

This chain connects TRBV6-5 to TRBJ2-2; no reliable D call. The germline V and J ends were trimmed by 6 bases and 3 bases, with 11 bases remaining between them. CDR3 length: 14 amino acids. Germline CDR1 and CDR2: MNHEY and SVGAGI. DNA for the CDR3: TGTGCCAGCAGGATAACAAGAGACACCGGGGAGCTGTTTTTT. Translated, it gives CASRITRDTGELFF.

The chain combines TRBV7-8 with TRBJ1-1; 7 nucleotides align to TRBD1. This CDR3 is built from 15 residues. The trim removed 5 bases at V and 3 bases at J, leaving 9 bases unmatched. Germline CDR1 SGHVS, CDR2 FQNEAQ. The CDR3 protein is CASSHDRVGDTEAFF. The CDR3, as DNA: TGTGCCAGCAGCCATGACAGGGTGGGGGACACTGAAGCTTTCTTT.

The chain has TRBV10-2 and TRBJ2-3; D gene ambiguous. Germline V gives CDR1 WSHSY, CDR2 SAAADI. Deletions cut 7 bases from V and 6 bases from J, with 5 bases between. The CDR3 loop spans 10 amino acids. The CDR3 loop is CASNRDTQYF. The CDR3 coding sequence is TGCGCCAGCAATCGGGATACGCAGTATTTT.

The chain joins TRBV12-3 or TRBV12-4 to TRBJ1-1; D is ambiguous. V shed 3 bases and J shed 1 base, with 6 bases lying between them. The CDR3 sequence is 13 residues long. The CDR3 sequence is CASSLRQNTEAFF. CDR3 nucleotide sequence: TGTGCCAGCAGTTTGAGGCAGAACACTGAAGCTTTCTTT.

The chain joins TRBV6-1 to TRBJ2-7; D is perhaps TRBD2 (6 bases). Germline CDR1 MNHNS, CDR2 SASEGT. CDR3 length: 15 residues. The ends were cut back, 1 base at V and 0 bases at J, with 10 bases in the middle. CDR3 DNA: TGTGCCAGCAGTGAAGGGAGGGTACTCTCCTACGAGCAGTACTTC. This translates into CASSEGRVLSYEQYF.

The rearrangement links TRBV7-8 to TRBJ1-2; 8 nucleotides match TRBD1. In germline, CDR1 is SGHVS, CDR2 FQNEAQ. CDR3 length equals 15 residues. The ends lost 5 bases at V and 5 bases at J; junction bases unmatched: 10. The CDR3 spells CASSPRGGQGYGYTF. The CDR3 nucleotides are TGTGCCAGCAGCCCAAGAGGAGGACAGGGTTATGGCTACACCTTC.

In this sample, this clone turned up once. The chain is built from TRBV27 and TRBJ2-3, with D hard to call. V lost 8 bases and J 2 bases, leaving 8 bases between the germline ends. This CDR3 has 12 residues. Germline V gene data show CDR1 as MNHEY and CDR2 as SMNVEV (reference sequence). The chain's CDR3 is CASASHTDTQYF. CDR3 coding DNA: TGTGCCAGCGCGAGTCACACAGATACGCAGTATTTT.

The genes are TRBV10-1 and TRBJ1-2; TRBD1 is a possible D gene (5 bases). The V end was cut by 6 bases, the J end by 2 bases, with 13 bases between. The CDR3 is 14 residues long. Germline V gene data show CDR1 as WNHNN and CDR2 as SYGVQD (reference sequence). The CDR3 coding sequence is TGCGCCAGCAGCGTAAGGGCAGGGAACTATGGCTACACCTTC. Translating it yields CASSVRAGNYGYTF.

CDR3 sequence reads: CASSSLPVGPNAGELFF. DNA for the CDR3: TGTGCCAGCAGCTCCCTCCCAGTCGGGCCCAACGCCGGGGAGCTGTTTTTT. The chain is built from TRBV7-6 and TRBJ2-2, with D uncertain. V was pared by 4 bases and J by 6 bases, with 21 bases between. The germline V gene has CDR1 SGHVS and CDR2 FNYEAQ. The CDR3 contains 17 residues. Complete variable domain (other parts from reference TRBV7-6 and TRBJ2-2): GAGVSQSPRYKVTKRGQDVALRCDPISGHVSLYWYRQALGQGPEFLTYFNYEAQQDKSGLPNDRFSAERPEGSISTLTIQRTEQRDSAMYRCASSSLPVGPNAGELFFGEGSRLTVL.

The chain joins TRBV24-1 to TRBJ1-4; no definite D call. Per germline, CDR1 KGHDR and CDR2 SFDVKD. Between the trimmed V and J ends, which lost 9 bases and 8 bases, there was a span of 12 bases. This CDR3 has 12 amino acids. The CDR3 reads CATPDGGEKLFF. The CDR3 DNA reads TGTGCCACCCCGGACGGTGGGGAAAAACTGTTTTTT.

The genes are TRBV7-9 and TRBJ2-3, with 9 bases identical to TRBD2. Germline V gene sequence: CDR1 SEHNR, CDR2 FQNEAQ (reference sequence). CDR3 length: 16 amino acids. Trimming removed 1 base from V and 1 base from J; junction bases left unmatched: 3. CDR3 coding DNA: TGTGCCAGCAGCTTAGGCGGGAGGGAGCGCACAGATACGCAGTATTTT. It codes for CASSLGGRERTDTQYF.

The chain carries TRBV6-4 and TRBJ1-5, with a tentative D call TRBD1 (5 bases). The CDR3 runs 12 residues. V lost 10 bases and J 6 bases, leaving 13 bases between the germline ends. Germline V CDR1 and CDR2: MRHNA, SNTAGT. The CDR3: CATLRGGQPQHF. CDR3 nucleotides: TGTGCCACCCTTCGGGGGGGTCAGCCCCAGCATTTT.

The V call is TRBV15, the J call TRBJ2-7; the D gene is possibly TRBD2 (5 bases). Germline V gives CDR1 LNHNV, CDR2 YYDKDF (reference sequence). The CDR3 is 16 residues long. Trimming cost V 5 bases and J 6 bases, with 23 bases left between them. For the CDR3, the DNA is TGTGCCACCAGCCACCTAGCAAGTTTAGGCGGAACCGAGCAGTACTTC. Translating it yields CATSHLASLGGTEQYF. The full variable domain, in which reference TRBV15 and TRBJ2-7 provide the parts outside the CDR3, is DAMVIQNPRYQVTQFGKPVTLSCSQTLNHNVMYWYQQKSSQAPKLLFHYYDKDFNNEADTPDNFQSRRPNTSFCFLDIRSPGLGDTAMYLCATSHLASLGGTEQYFGPGTRLTVT.

As DNA, the CDR3 is TGTGCCACCAGTGATTTCAGGCCGGGCGGGGAGCTGTTTTTT. As protein: CATSDFRPGGELFF. This sequence joins TRBV24-1 and TRBJ2-2; D not certain. This CDR3 region has 14 residues. The V and J ends lost 1 base and 7 bases respectively, with 9 bases between them. CDR1 and CDR2 from the germline V gene are KGHDR and SFDVKD.

This chain connects TRBV6-5 to TRBJ2-7; D may be TRBD1 (6 bases). Trimming left V 0 bases short and J 2 bases short, with 11 bases between. The CDR3 runs to 15 residues. CDR1 is MNHEY and CDR2 is SVGAGI in the germline V gene. CDR3: CASSYSRRQAYEQYF. Here the CDR3 DNA reads TGTGCCAGCAGTTACTCTCGGAGACAGGCCTACGAGCAGTACTTC.

The rearrangement uses TRBV6-1 and TRBJ2-1; 14 nucleotides line up with TRBD2. Germline V CDR1 and CDR2: MNHNS, SASEGT. V gave up 0 bases and J gave up 9 bases; unmatched junction bases: 7. This CDR3 has 17 amino acids. CDR3 nucleotide sequence: TGTGCCAGCAGTGAAGCCGGGACTAGCGGGAGTAAAGGTGAGCAGTTCTTC. Its protein product is CASSEAGTSGSKGEQFF.

V usage is TRBV2 and J usage is TRBJ1-2; D gene uncertain. CDR1 and CDR2 (germline): SNHLY, FYNNEI. This CDR3 is 15 amino acids long. The V end lost 3 bases, the J end lost 5 bases, and 16 bases lay between the germline ends. CDR3 sequence (DNA): TGTGCCAGCAGTGACCGAAGGGTTTCGCGGTATGGCTACACCTTC. Encoded protein: CASSDRRVSRYGYTF.

This clone was seen just once. The chain is built from TRBV19 and TRBJ2-1; 12 bases match TRBD1. The CDR3 is 16 amino acids. From germline, CDR1 is LNHDA and CDR2 SQIVND (reference sequence). The V gene end was trimmed by 1 base and the J gene end by 2 bases; junction bases not matched to a gene: 0. The CDR3 DNA is TGTGCCAGTAGTATAGGGGACAGGGGGCCCTACAATGAGCAGTTCTTC. It yields the protein CASSIGDRGPYNEQFF. The complete variable domain, with remaining parts taken from reference TRBV19 and TRBJ2-1, reads DGGITQSPKYLFRKEGQNVTLSCEQNLNHDAMYWYRQDPGQGLRLIYYSQIVNDFQKGDIAEGYSVSREKKESFPLTVTSAQKNPTAFYLCASSIGDRGPYNEQFFGPGTRLTVL.

The rearrangement uses TRBV28 and TRBJ1-2; the D gene is possibly TRBD1 (5 bases). The germline V and J ends were trimmed by 7 bases and 0 bases, with 18 bases remaining between them. In germline, CDR1 is MDHEN, CDR2 SYDVKM. CDR3 size: 16 residues. The CDR3 DNA is TGTGCCAGCAACCCGGGACGCAAGTTAGCTAACTATGGCTACACCTTC. It codes for CASNPGRKLANYGYTF.

The chain is built from TRBV6-6 and TRBJ1-6; D unresolved. Looked up from germline, CDR1 is MNHNY and CDR2 is SVGAGI (reference sequence). This CDR3 comprises 11 residues. Trimming took 6 bases from V and 8 from J, leaving 5 bases between them. Written as DNA, the CDR3 is TGTGCCAGCAGGATCGATTCACCCCTCCACTTT. It yields the protein CASRIDSPLHF.

The chain employs TRBV11-2 and TRBJ2-7; TRBD2 might be the D (6 bases). The CDR3 sequence is 15 residues long. Germline loops: CDR1 SGHAT, CDR2 FQNNGV. V lost 0 bases and J 0 bases, leaving 9 bases between the germline ends. CDR3 sequence (DNA): TGTGCCAGCAGCTTAGATACTAGCAGCTCCTACGAGCAGTACTTC. Its protein is CASSLDTSSSYEQYF.

The rearrangement uses TRBV30 and TRBJ2-1; TRBD2 might be the D (6 bases). The CDR3 loop spans 14 amino acids. V lost 2 bases, J lost 4 bases, and 12 bases lay in between. Germline V lookup: CDR1 GTSNPN, CDR2 SVGIG (reference sequence). The CDR3 DNA follows: TGTGCCTGGAGTCCCCAAGGACTATACAATGAGCAGTTCTTC. This codes for CAWSPQGLYNEQFF.